What follows are 13 T cell receptor beta chains derived from one specimen sequenced in a study of shared clonotypes between healthy human individuals. Profiled with immunoSEQ multiplex PCR; TCRdb holds only in-frame clones, not every one. The sample has some 450,000 clones, about 74% seen once. Material for sequencing was PBMCs. The receptors derive from a woman aged 40 to 50 in good health. Some clones in this sample may be carry-over from other donors' samples.

The V call is TRBV9, the J call TRBJ1-2; 11 bases are shared with TRBD1. This CDR3 region has 15 residues. V was pared by 3 bases and J by 1 base, with 2 bases of the junction left unmatched. Germline V gene data show CDR1 as SGDLS and CDR2 as YYNGEE. The CDR3 region has the DNA TGTGCCAGCAGCGCAGGGACAGGGGGTAACTATGGCTACACCTTC. It yields the protein CASSAGTGGNYGYTF.

The CDR3 here is CAISDRGGTTNEKLFF. The CDR3 coding sequence is TGTGCCATCAGTGATAGGGGCGGTACAACTAATGAAAAACTGTTTTTT. The chain has TRBV10-3 and TRBJ1-4; possibly TRBD1 for D (5 bases). V lost 3 bases and J 0 bases, leaving 11 bases between the germline ends. The CDR3 length is 16 residues. CDR1 ENHRY and CDR2 SYGVKD come from the germline V gene.

The chain is built from TRBV4-2 and TRBJ2-5; the D is unclear. This CDR3 is built from 13 residues. V lost 0 bases to trimming and J lost 1 base, with 3 bases between them. Germline V gene data show CDR1 as LGHNA and CDR2 as YNFKEQ. CDR3 region: CASSQDPQETQYF. The CDR3 nucleotides are TGTGCCAGCAGCCAAGATCCCCAAGAGACCCAGTACTTC.

Of note for this clone: It is likely a read error: a sequence one base away is far more abundant. This CDR3 fails to terminate in the conserved phenylalanine or tryptophan, so it likely reflects a read error. This chain links TRBV4-1 with TRBJ2-3, with TRBD1 matching over 8 bases. There are 18 residues in the CDR3. V lost 3 bases and J lost 3; bases outside the gene matches: 14. Germline V lookup: CDR1 MGHRA, CDR2 YSYEKL. The DNA for the CDR3 is TGCGCCAGCAGCCATGGGCCGAAGACAGGGGTAAGGACAGATACGCAGTATTCT. It is translated as CASSHGPKTGVRTDTQYS.

J is TRBJ1-2 and V is TRBV15, with D perhaps TRBD1 (6 bases). Trimming removed 5 bases from V and 5 bases from J, with 9 bases in between. Germline CDR1 LNHNV, CDR2 YYDKDF (reference sequence). The CDR3 contains 12 residues. The chain's CDR3 is CATSDQGYGYTF. The DNA for the CDR3 is TGTGCCACCAGCGACCAGGGGTATGGCTACACCTTC.

V is TRBV27 and J is TRBJ1-2; D is possibly TRBD1 (5 bases). Germline-derived CDR1 and CDR2 are MNHEY and SMNVEV (reference sequence). The V end was cut by 0 bases, the J end by 4 bases, with 18 bases between. CDR3 length: 17 amino acids. The CDR3 DNA follows: TGTGCCAGCAGTTTATCGGCTGGCGGGGACCAGACCTATGGCTACACCTTC. Translation: CASSLSAGGDQTYGYTF.

The chain couples TRBV7-6 to TRBJ2-3, with 9 bases identical to TRBD2. Trimming cost V 3 bases and J 0 bases; bases outside gene matches: 4. Germline lookup yields CDR1 SGHVS and CDR2 FNYEAQ. The CDR3 contains 16 residues. The CDR3 nucleotides read TGTGCCAGCAGCTTCACCCTAGCGGGGAGCACAGATACGCAGTATTTT. Translating it yields CASSFTLAGSTDTQYF.

J is TRBJ2-1 and V is TRBV5-1; D gene uncertain. V was shortened by 0 bases and J by 0 bases, with 7 bases between the two germline ends. CDR3 length equals 15 residues. Germline CDR1 reads SGHRS; CDR2 reads YFSETQ. CDR3 sequence (DNA): TGCGCCAGCAGCTTGGGCTCGCTCTCCTACAATGAGCAGTTCTTC. Translating gives CASSLGSLSYNEQFF.

The CDR3 DNA reads TGTGCCAGCAGCTCGATAAACGGTGAGCAGTTCTTC. It yields the protein CASSSINGEQFF. The chain links TRBV11-2 to TRBJ2-1; D gene uncertain. CDR3 size: 12 residues. V gave up 4 bases and J gave up 9 bases, with 10 bases separating them. CDR1 SGHAT and CDR2 FQNNGV come from the germline V gene.

The chain carries TRBV9 and TRBJ2-3, with 8 bases matching TRBD1. V dropped 4 bases and J dropped 5; count of bases not matched to a gene: 12. CDR1 and CDR2 (germline): SGDLS, YYNGEE. This CDR3 is 16 amino acids long. The DNA of the CDR3 is TGTGCCAGCAGCCCCCGTAAGGGACAGGAGGGAGATACGCAGTATTTT. This codes for CASSPRKGQEGDTQYF.

J is TRBJ2-1 and V is TRBV7-9, with 9 bases that match TRBD2. The length of the CDR3 is 16 residues. V trimming: 0 bases; J trimming: 5 bases; junction bases outside the gene matches: 5. The germline gives CDR1 SEHNR, CDR2 FQNEAQ (reference sequence). The CDR3 here is CASSLAPSGINNEQFF. Written as DNA, the CDR3 is TGTGCCAGCAGCTTAGCCCCTAGCGGGATTAACAATGAGCAGTTCTTC.

This sequence joins TRBV29-1 and TRBJ1-5; 7 nucleotides line up with TRBD1. CDR1 is SQVTM and CDR2 is ANQGSEA in the germline V gene. V was pared by 5 bases and J by 7 bases, with 5 bases of the junction left unmatched. The CDR3 consists of 12 residues. The CDR3 DNA follows: TGCAGCGTTCAAACAGGGGAGCAGCCCCAGCATTTT. This encodes CSVQTGEQPQHF.

The chain employs TRBV13 and TRBJ1-1, with unresolved D. The CDR3 spans 16 residues. V dropped 5 bases and J dropped 0 bases, with 16 bases sitting between them. Germline V gives CDR1 PRHDT, CDR2 FYEKMQ (reference sequence). The CDR3 protein is CASSQPLRAMNTEAFF. The CDR3 DNA sequence: TGTGCCAGCAGCCAACCGCTGAGGGCGATGAACACTGAAGCTTTCTTT.